This paragraph reports one T cell receptor (beta chain). Under the authors' procedure: Amplification with reference gene primers provided the estimates of nucleated cell counts. The repertoire was sequenced with immunoSEQ multiplex PCR; TCRdb's copy has only in-frame clones and lacks some. V, J and clone size are those of that table, while D and trimming were read from the DNA. Among under 200,000 clones listed, 82% were seen once. This sample was included in a study of blood T cell repertoires in COVID-19. Study-level background: Both acute and convalescent COVID-19 samples were obtained from the United States, Italy and Spain.

Membership in each cohort depended on participant-reported clinical history. Recovered Cohort 3 donors showed two negative PCRs, clearance, or symptom resolution. The sequenced sample consisted of PBMCs or T cells enriched from blood (not recorded which). This receptor was taken from a man aged 60 to 75 who had recovered from COVID-19.

CDR3 in amino acids: CASSLTGTGRNEQFF. The CDR3 coding sequence is TGCGCCAGCAGCCTAACCGGGACAGGGCGAAATGAGCAGTTCTTC. The chain links TRBV5-1 to TRBJ2-1, with 9 bases matching TRBD1. This CDR3 is built from 15 residues. The germline V gene has CDR1 SGHRS and CDR2 YFSETQ. The trim removed 4 bases at V and 7 bases at J, leaving 9 bases unmatched.